The 2 T cell receptor beta chains given below trace back to one sample, sequenced in a study of shared clonotypes between healthy human individuals. Naive CD8 cells comprised CD45RO-negative, CCR7-positively selected cells, excluding terminally differentiated effector memory CD45RA+ cells. The assay was immunoSEQ multiplex PCR, and TCRdb's table has in-frame clones only and misses some. Found here are some 740,000 clones, nearly 95% of them singletons; the top ten hold around 24%. Material: naive CD8+ T cells sorted from blood. All receptors come from a man aged 25-45 years in good health.

The chain is built from TRBV7-2 and TRBJ2-1; D is unresolved. The germline CDR1 and CDR2 sequences are SGHTA and FQGNSA. Trimming removed 1 base at V and 5 bases at J, with 12 bases between. CDR3 length: 15 residues. The DNA for the CDR3 is TGTGCCAGCAGCTTAGTTACTTCGACCAACAATGAGCAGTTCTTC. This sequence encodes CASSLVTSTNNEQFF.

The chain employs TRBV28 and TRBJ2-3; 9 positions agree with TRBD2. V lost 2 bases to trimming and J lost 7 bases; unmatched junction nucleotides: 7. Germline V gene data show CDR1 as MDHEN and CDR2 as SYDVKM. The CDR3 runs 15 residues. CDR3 protein: CASSLGRAGGHTQYF. The CDR3 coding sequence is TGTGCCAGCAGTTTAGGGCGAGCGGGAGGACATACGCAGTATTTT.